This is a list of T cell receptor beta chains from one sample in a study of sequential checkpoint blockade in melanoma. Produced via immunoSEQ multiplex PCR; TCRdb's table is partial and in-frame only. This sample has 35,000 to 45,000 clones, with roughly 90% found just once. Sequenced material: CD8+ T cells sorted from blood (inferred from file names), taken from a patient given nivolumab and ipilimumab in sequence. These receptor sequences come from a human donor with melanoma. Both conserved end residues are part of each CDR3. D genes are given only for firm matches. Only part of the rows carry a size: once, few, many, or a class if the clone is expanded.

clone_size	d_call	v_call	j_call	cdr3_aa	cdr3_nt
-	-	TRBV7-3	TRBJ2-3	CASSLIKGPTDTQYF	TGTGCCAGCAGCTTAATAAAGGGGCCCACAGATACGCAGTATTTT
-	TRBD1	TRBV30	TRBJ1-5	CAWSPPGTGRRQPQHF	TGTGCCTGGAGTCCACCCGGGACAGGGAGAAGGCAGCCCCAGCATTTT
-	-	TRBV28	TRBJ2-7	CASSSDSSAAPYEQYF	TGTGCCAGCAGCTCCGATTCTTCAGCGGCGCCCTACGAGCAGTACTTC
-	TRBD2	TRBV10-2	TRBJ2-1	CASSEPSGLSYNEQFF	TGCGCCAGCAGTGAACCTAGCGGGTTGTCCTACAATGAGCAGTTCTTC
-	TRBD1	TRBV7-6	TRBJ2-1	CASSRRGQGANEQFF	TGTGCCAGCAGCCGGAGGGGACAGGGGGCGAATGAGCAGTTCTTC
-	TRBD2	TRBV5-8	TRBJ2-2	CASSLTSGGYTGELFF	TGTGCCAGCAGCTTGACTAGCGGGGGCTACACCGGGGAGCTGTTTTTT
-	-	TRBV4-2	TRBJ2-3	CASSSGGTDTQYF	TGTGCCAGCAGCTCCGGTGGCACAGATACGCAGTATTTT
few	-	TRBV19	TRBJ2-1	CASSIFGNTYNEQFF	TGTGCCAGTAGTATATTCGGGAACACTTACAATGAGCAGTTCTTC
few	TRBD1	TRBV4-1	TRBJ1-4	CASSLQGTNEKLFF	TGCGCCAGCAGCCTACAGGGGACTAATGAAAAACTGTTTTTT
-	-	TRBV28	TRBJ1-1	CASSTGSVAFF	TGTGCCAGCAGCACAGGGAGTGTGGCTTTCTTT
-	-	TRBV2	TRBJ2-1	CASSLGTLLFF	TGTGCCAGCAGTTTAGGGACTTTACTGTTCTTC
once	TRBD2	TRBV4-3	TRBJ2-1	CASGTGGEQFF	TGCGCCAGCGGTACGGGAGGTGAGCAGTTCTTC
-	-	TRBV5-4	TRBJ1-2	CASSLANYGYTF	TGTGCCAGCAGCCTCGCTAACTATGGCTACACCTTC
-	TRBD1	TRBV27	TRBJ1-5	CASSLLGQGPNQPQHF	TGTGCCAGCAGTTTATTGGGACAGGGCCCAAATCAGCCCCAGCATTTT
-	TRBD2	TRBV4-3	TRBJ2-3	CASSPHSGRVTDTQYF	TGCGCCAGCAGCCCCCATAGCGGGAGGGTAACGGATACGCAGTATTTT
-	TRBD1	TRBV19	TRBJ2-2	CASSLHAPDRAITGELFF	TGTGCCAGTAGTCTCCATGCTCCTGACAGGGCCATAACCGGGGAGCTGTTTTTT
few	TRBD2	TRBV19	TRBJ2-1	CASSIDLPSGPYNEQFF	TGTGCCAGTAGTATAGATCTACCTAGCGGACCCTACAATGAGCAGTTCTTC
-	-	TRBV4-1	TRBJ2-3	CASSQELRGTDTQYF	TGCGCCAGCAGCCAAGAGTTGCGGGGCACAGATACGCAGTATTTT
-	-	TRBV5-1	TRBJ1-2	CASSLAVAPYGYTF	TGCGCCAGCAGCTTGGCCGTGGCTCCTTATGGCTACACCTTC
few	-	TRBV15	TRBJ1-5	CATSFSRGNQPQHF	TGTGCCACCAGCTTCTCGAGGGGCAATCAGCCCCAGCATTTT
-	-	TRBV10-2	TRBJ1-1	CASSEAGRTEAFF	TGCGCCAGCAGTGAGGCAGGGAGGACTGAAGCTTTCTTT
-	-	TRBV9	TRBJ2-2	CASSSLPVSGSNTGELFF	TGTGCCAGCAGCAGTCTCCCTGTTAGCGGATCGAACACCGGGGAGCTGTTTTTT
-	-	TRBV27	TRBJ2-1	CASSSGLALNEQFF	TGTGCCAGCAGTTCTGGGCTAGCGCTCAATGAGCAGTTCTTC
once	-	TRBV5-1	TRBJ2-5	CASSLVPARGETQYF	TGCGCCAGCAGCTTGGTTCCAGCGAGGGGGGAGACCCAGTACTTC